The clone carrying this TCR beta chain came up many times. Its antigen remains unidentified. Time point specified: persistent/refractory GD, antithyroid drugs over 5 years with positive TRAb. The TCR library was prepared using RNA isolated from PBMCs. Arm-PCR of CDR3 regions and iRepertoire HTBI primers were the basis on which TCR beta libraries were built. TCRdb re-analysed the multiplex PCR reads in MiXCR, keeping a single row per CDR3 protein. This repertoire shows about 660,000 distinct CDR3 sequences, 25% to 35% found once; its top ten account for 40% to 50%. The CDR3 loop spans 13 amino acids. Germline CDR1 reads MNHNS; CDR2 reads SASEGT. Deletions cut 7 bases from V and 0 bases from J, with 10 bases between. The data were taken from a study of regulatory T cells in long-lasting Graves disease. In the study overall: The definition of persistent Graves' disease was over 5 years of antithyroid drugs with positive TSH receptor antibodies.

Study-level points and caveats: The study found TRBV28, TRBJ1-2 and TRBJ2-5 favored in persistent disease. Persistent Graves' disease cases displayed lower TCR diversity than newly diagnosed ones.

The receptor was isolated from a female donor with Graves disease. This chain connects TRBV6-1 to TRBJ2-7; D is unclear. The source was peripheral blood mononuclear cells (PBMCs), collected when the disease was refractory, from a patient treated with antithyroid drugs. The DNA of the CDR3 is TGTGCCAGCACTACGTCCTGCTCCTACGAGCAGTACTTC. Its translation: CASTTSCSYEQYF.